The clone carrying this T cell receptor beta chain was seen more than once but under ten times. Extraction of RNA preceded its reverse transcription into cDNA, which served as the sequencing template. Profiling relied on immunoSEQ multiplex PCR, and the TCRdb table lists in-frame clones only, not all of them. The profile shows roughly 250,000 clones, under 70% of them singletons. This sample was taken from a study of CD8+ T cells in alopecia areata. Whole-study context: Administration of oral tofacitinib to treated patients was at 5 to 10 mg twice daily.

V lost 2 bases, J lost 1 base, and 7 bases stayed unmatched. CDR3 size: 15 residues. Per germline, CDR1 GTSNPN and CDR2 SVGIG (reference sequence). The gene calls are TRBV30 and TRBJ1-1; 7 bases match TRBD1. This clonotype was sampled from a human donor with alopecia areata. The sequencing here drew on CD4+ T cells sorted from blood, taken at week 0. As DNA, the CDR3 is TGTGCCTGGAGTCGTCCAGGGACAGCGAACACTGAAGCTTTCTTT. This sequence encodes CAWSRPGTANTEAFF.